The T cell receptor beta chain described here comes from a study of identical twins. Whole-study results and caveats: Memory repertoires showed no such pattern, whereas abundant cord blood beta clonotypes carried fewer insertions. Cross-sectional statistical analysis, not tracking of the same donors, underpinned the conclusions. Excess low generation probability was seen in twin-shared out-of-frame alpha sequences. Invariant MAIT and iNKT cells may have partly biased zero-insertion analyses.

MiXCR was run by TCRdb on the 5' RACE reads, yielding one entry per CDR3 protein. The sample lists approximately 600,000 distinct CDR3 sequences, around 7.5% occurring once. This clonotype was counted at least ten times. Its target is not known. The germline V and J ends were trimmed by 1 base and 4 bases, with 5 bases remaining between them. The length of the CDR3 is 13 residues. Germline CDR1 and CDR2: LGHDT and YNNKEL (reference sequence). The same specimen was also included in a second study, on yellow fever vaccine responses in identical twins.

The receptor was derived from a woman between 18 and 29 years old in good health. The sequenced sample was PBMCs. The V and J genes are TRBV3-1 and TRBJ1-5, with D unclear. The chain's CDR3 is CASSQGTNQPQHF. As DNA, the CDR3 is TGTGCCAGCAGCCAAGGAACGAATCAGCCCCAGCATTTT.